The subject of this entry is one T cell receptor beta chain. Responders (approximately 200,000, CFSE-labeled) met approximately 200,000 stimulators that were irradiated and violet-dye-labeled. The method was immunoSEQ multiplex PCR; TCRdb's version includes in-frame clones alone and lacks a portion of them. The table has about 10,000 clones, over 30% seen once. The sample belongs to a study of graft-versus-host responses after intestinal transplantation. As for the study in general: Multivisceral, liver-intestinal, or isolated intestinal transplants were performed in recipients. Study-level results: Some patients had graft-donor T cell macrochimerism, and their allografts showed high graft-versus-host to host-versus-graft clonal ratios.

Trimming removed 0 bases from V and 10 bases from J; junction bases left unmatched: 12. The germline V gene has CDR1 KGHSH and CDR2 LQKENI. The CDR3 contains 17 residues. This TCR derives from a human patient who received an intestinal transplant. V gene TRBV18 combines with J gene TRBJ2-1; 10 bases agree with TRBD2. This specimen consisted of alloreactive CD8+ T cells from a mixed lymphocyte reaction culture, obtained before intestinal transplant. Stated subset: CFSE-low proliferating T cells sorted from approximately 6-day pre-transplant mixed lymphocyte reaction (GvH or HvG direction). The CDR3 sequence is CASSPPESGRAGLEQFF. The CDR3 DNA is TGTGCCAGCTCACCACCGGAGAGCGGGAGGGCCGGTTTGGAGCAGTTCTTC.